These T cell receptor beta chains were read from a single sample in a study of shared clonotypes between healthy human individuals. The data were produced by immunoSEQ multiplex PCR, yet TCRdb's version contains in-frame clones alone and is incomplete. The table lists about 2.3 million clones, over 90% of them singletons. The sequenced sample was naive CD4+ T cells from PBMCs. The receptors derive from a man aged 18 to 29 in good health. Some clones in this sample may be carry-over from other donors' samples. Both conserved end residues are trimmed from each CDR3. A D gene is named only where the DNA matches it firmly.

TRBJ2-1 TRBD2 TRBV5-1 14 ASSLLAGGAAREQF
TRBJ2-3 NA TRBV11-2 12 ASSPTRRGDTQY
TRBJ2-1 NA TRBV15 9 ATSRENEQF
TRBJ1-1 NA TRBV6-1 13 ASSEGPFRAVEAF
TRBJ2-7 NA TRBV7-8 13 ASSWGLALSYEQY
TRBJ2-7 TRBD2 TRBV11-1 14 ASSLGGGTVIYEQY
TRBJ2-4 TRBD2 TRBV19 13 ASSTLAGAPDIQY
TRBJ2-7 NA TRBV21-1 14 ASSPARGRSSYEQY
TRBJ2-3 NA TRBV9 13 ASSVLASSTDTQY
TRBJ2-5 TRBD1 TRBV2 12 ASTYRGYQETQY
TRBJ2-3 NA TRBV29-1 11 SVEQSSTDTQY